The 20 T cell receptor beta chains below were found in one sample sequenced in a study of tumor-infiltrating lymphocytes in oesophageal squamous cell carcinoma. One entry per CDR3 protein results from TCRdb running MiXCR on the PCR reads. The sample holds about 12,000 distinct CDR3 sequences, about 52% seen once. The sample comprised esophageal tumor tissue. The receptors stem from a female donor with esophageal squamous cell carcinoma.

This clonotype was seen repeatedly, ten times or more. V is TRBV24-1 and J is TRBJ2-7; D unresolved. The CDR3 is 15 amino acids. CDR1 is KGHDR, CDR2 SFDVKD, per germline. The V end was cut by 1 base, the J end by 7 bases, with 16 bases between. The CDR3: CATSDLEAVSNEQYF. Here the CDR3 DNA reads TGTGCCACCAGTGATTTAGAGGCAGTATCCAATGAGCAGTACTTC.

The rearrangement links TRBV6-1 to TRBJ2-1, with 9 bases aligning to TRBD1. The DNA end is a closer match to TRBJ2-7, so the J assignment may be wrong. The length of the CDR3 is 15 residues. Germline values: CDR1 MNHNS, CDR2 SASEGT. The CDR3 DNA reads TGTGCCAGCACCCTGGGACAGGGAGCGGCTTACGAGCAGTACTTC. Its translation is CASTLGQGAAYEQYF.

The V and J genes are TRBV5-1 and TRBJ2-1, with D possibly TRBD2 on 5 matching bases. The J call may be incorrect, as the DNA end agrees better with TRBJ2-7. The CDR3 sequence is 13 residues long. Germline assignment: CDR1 SGHRS and CDR2 YFSETQ. The CDR3: CASSSRGTHEQYF. The CDR3 DNA reads as TGCGCCAGCAGCTCCCGGGGTACCCACGAGCAGTACTTC.

In its sample, this clonotype was seen many times. The junction departs from the called germline gene at one end, perhaps through a read error. The chain is built from TRBV7-7 and TRBJ1-2; TRBD1 might be the D (6 bases). CDR3 length: 14 residues. Looked up from germline, CDR1 is SSHAT and CDR2 is FNYEAQ (reference sequence). The CDR3 nucleotides are TGTGCTAGCAGCATTGAACAGGGCCACTATGGCTACACCTTC. Translated: CASSIEQGHYGYTF.

This clonotype was seen many times. V gene TRBV10-2 combines with J gene TRBJ1-1; possibly TRBD1 for D (5 bases). This CDR3 has 13 residues. Germline-derived CDR1 and CDR2 are WSHSY and SAAADI. V was shortened by 7 bases and J by 6 bases, with 15 bases between the two germline ends. The CDR3 DNA reads TGCGCCAGCAAACCCCAAGGGGTGCCTGAAGCTTTCTTT. Translating it yields CASKPQGVPEAFF.

About this clonotype: A much larger clone is a single base away; this may be a read error. V and J are TRBV18 and TRBJ2-5; D is uncertain. CDR3 length equals 15 residues. From germline, CDR1 is KGHSH and CDR2 LQKENI. Trimming stripped 3 bases from V and 0 bases from J, with 11 bases between. The CDR3 loop reads CASSPRRINQETQYF. CDR3 DNA sequence: TGTGCCAGCTCACCCCGACGGATTAACCAAGAGACCCAGTACTTC.

The V and J genes are TRBV20-1 and TRBJ2-5, with D perhaps TRBD1 (6 bases). The tail of the sequence fits TRBJ2-7 better, so the J call may be wrong. The V gene's germline CDR1 is DFQATT and CDR2 SNEGSKA (reference sequence). This CDR3 spans 11 amino acids. The CDR3 here is CSASPGDEQYF. The CDR3 DNA reads as TGCAGTGCTAGCCCAGGGGACGAGCAGTACTTC.

The genes are TRBV5-3 and TRBJ2-6; no reliable D call. TRBV5-3 counts as an open reading frame of uncertain function. This CDR3 has 8 amino acids. V was clipped by 4 bases and J by 18 bases, with 5 bases between them. CDR3 region: CARSLSTF. In nucleotides, the CDR3 is TGTGCCAGAAGCCTCTCGACTTTC.

V usage is TRBV4-3 and J usage is TRBJ2-5, with 8 bases identical to TRBD1. Trimming cost V 0 bases and J 6 bases; bases outside gene matches: 3. Looked up from germline, CDR1 is LGHNA and CDR2 is YSLEER. The CDR3 has 14 residues. The CDR3 DNA reads as TGCGCCAGCAGCCAAGATCCAGGGGGCAAGACCCAGTACTTC. The encoded protein is CASSQDPGGKTQYF.

This clonotype appeared many times. One junction end does not reproduce the germline sequence, and a read error may be involved. The chain joins TRBV6-6 to TRBJ2-1; perhaps TRBD1 as D (5 bases). Germline loops: CDR1 MNHNY, CDR2 SVGAGI (reference sequence). The CDR3 is made up of 16 amino acids. In DNA, the CDR3 is TGTGCCAGCAGTTACTCGGGCAGGGTGCAAAGTTCACCCCTCCACTTC. It specifies CASSYSGRVQSSPLHF.

On this clonotype itself: One junction end disagrees with the germline gene, perhaps due to a read error. This chain links TRBV7-6 with TRBJ2-1; the D gene could be TRBD1 or TRBD2 (5 bases each). The J call may be incorrect, as the DNA end agrees better with TRBJ2-5. CDR1 is SGHVS and CDR2 is FNYEAQ in the germline V gene. This CDR3 region has 13 residues. The CDR3 sequence is CASSLGVQETQYF. The CDR3 DNA sequence: TGTGCTAGCAGCCTGGGGGTTCAAGAGACCCAGTACTTC.

This clonotype was detected a few times. V and J are TRBV11-2 and TRBJ2-3; 7 bases align to TRBD2. With 5 bases clipped from V and 2 bases from J, the junction kept 13 bases outside the gene matches. This CDR3 region has 17 residues. CDR1 and CDR2 from the germline V gene are SGHAT and FQNNGV. The CDR3 coding sequence is TGTGCCAGCAGCCCGACCCGGAAGCGGGATACCACAGATACGCAGTATTTT. The encoded protein is CASSPTRKRDTTDTQYF.

The V call is TRBV7-7, the J call TRBJ1-1, with TRBD1 identical over 8 bases. The J call may not be correct, given that the DNA end is closer to TRBJ2-2. The CDR3 is 18 amino acids. The germline V gene encodes CDR1 SSHAT and CDR2 FNYEAQ (reference sequence). CDR3 DNA: TGTGCCAGCAGCTTATCGGACAGGGACCCGAGAAGCACCGGGGAGCTGTTTTTT. Its translation: CASSLSDRDPRSTGELFF.

This clonotype was seen at least ten times. This sequence joins TRBV5-5 and TRBJ1-5; D unresolved. Trimming removed 1 base from V and 5 bases from J, with 7 bases in between. This CDR3 spans 13 amino acids. Germline CDR1 and CDR2: SGHKS and YYEKEE (reference sequence). This chain's CDR3 is CASSLRRDQPQHF. Written as DNA, the CDR3 is TGTGCCAGCAGCTTGAGACGAGATCAGCCCCAGCATTTT. Using reference TRBV5-5 and TRBJ1-5 for the parts outside the CDR3, the full variable domain is DAGVTQSPTHLIKTRGQQVTLRCSPISGHKSVSWYQQVLGQGPQFIFQYYEKEERGRGNFPDRFSARQFPNYSSELNVNALLLGDSALYLCASSLRRDQPQHFGDGTRLSIL.

This clonotype showed up just a few times. The CDR3 carries no conserved terminal phenylalanine or tryptophan, so it likely arises from a read error. The DNA is omitted, as the CDR3 cannot be located on it reliably, and the CDR3 follows TCRdb's listing. V is TRBV7-2 and J is TRBJ2-7; the listed D gene, TRBD2, was not tested against the DNA. Germline CDR1 is SGHTA and CDR2 is FQGNSA. The CDR3 is 14 amino acids in total, end residues counted. This chain's CDR3 is CASSQGLSGYTFGS.

This clonotype was observed a handful of times. The chain recombines TRBV7-8 with TRBJ2-7; the D gene is possibly TRBD1 (5 bases). V was pared by 1 base and J by 5 bases, with 9 bases between. The CDR3 consists of 13 residues. The germline V gene encodes CDR1 SGHVS and CDR2 FQNEAQ. In DNA, the CDR3 is TGTGCCAGCAGCTTAGTACAGGTTGACGAGCAGTACTTC. Its translation is CASSLVQVDEQYF.

By share of the sample, this clonotype is medium-sized. V usage is TRBV6-1 and J usage is TRBJ2-2, with TRBD2 matching 13 bases. After removal of 8 bases from V and 0 bases from J, the junction contained 6 bases not matched to a gene. Germline CDR1 reads MNHNS; CDR2 reads SASEGT. This CDR3 comprises 17 residues. The CDR3 region is CASSGTSGTSNTGELFF. For the CDR3, the DNA is TGTGCCAGCTCCGGGACTAGCGGGACCTCGAACACCGGGGAGCTGTTTTTT.

The chain has TRBV12-3 or TRBV12-4 and TRBJ2-4; D perhaps matches TRBD1 (5 bases). Gene TRBJ2-7 matches the end of the DNA better, so the J call may be wrong. There are 12 residues in the CDR3. CDR3 nucleotides: TGTGCCAGCAGTCCGACAGCCTCCGAGCAGTACTTC. It encodes CASSPTASEQYF.

V is TRBV7-9 and J is TRBJ2-1; D is perhaps TRBD1 (6 bases). Germline V gene data show CDR1 as SEHNR and CDR2 as FQNEAQ (reference sequence). V was clipped by 5 bases and J by 0 bases, with 14 bases between them. This CDR3 region has 16 residues. The CDR3, as DNA: TGTGCCAGCAGCGGGATGAGGGGGAGCTCCTACAATGAGCAGTTCTTC. It codes for CASSGMRGSSYNEQFF. Combining the CDR3 with reference TRBV7-9 and TRBJ2-1 gives the whole variable domain DTGVSQNPRHKITKRGQNVTFRCDPISEHNRLYWYRQTLGQGPEFLTYFQNEAQLEKSRLLSDRFSAERPKGSFSTLEIQRTEQGDSAMYLCASSGMRGSSYNEQFFGPGTRLTVL.

Many counts were recorded for this clonotype. V gene TRBV6-1 combines with J gene TRBJ2-5; no clear D. V lost 4 bases to trimming and J lost 1 base, with 10 bases between them. Germline values: CDR1 MNHNS, CDR2 SASEGT. The length of the CDR3 is 14 residues. The chain's CDR3 is CASSGRAVQETQYF. The CDR3 DNA is TGTGCCAGCAGTGGAAGGGCGGTCCAAGAGACCCAGTACTTC.